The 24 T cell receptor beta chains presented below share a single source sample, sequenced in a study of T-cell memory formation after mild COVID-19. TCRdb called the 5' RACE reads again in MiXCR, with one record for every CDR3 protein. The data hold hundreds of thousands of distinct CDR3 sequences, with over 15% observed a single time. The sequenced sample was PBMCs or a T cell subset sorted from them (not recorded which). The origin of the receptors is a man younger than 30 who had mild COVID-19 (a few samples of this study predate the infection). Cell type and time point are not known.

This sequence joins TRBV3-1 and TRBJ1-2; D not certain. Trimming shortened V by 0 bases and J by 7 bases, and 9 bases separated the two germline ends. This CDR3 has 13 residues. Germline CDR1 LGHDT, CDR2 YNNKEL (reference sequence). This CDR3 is CASSQDYAAGYTF. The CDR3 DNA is TGTGCCAGCAGCCAAGATTACGCGGCTGGCTACACCTTC.

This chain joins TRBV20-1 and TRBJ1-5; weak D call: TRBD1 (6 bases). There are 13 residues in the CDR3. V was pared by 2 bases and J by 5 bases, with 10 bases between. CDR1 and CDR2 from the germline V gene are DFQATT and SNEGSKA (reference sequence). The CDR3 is CSARTSGDQPQHF. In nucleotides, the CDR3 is TGCAGTGCTAGAACCTCAGGGGATCAGCCCCAGCATTTT.

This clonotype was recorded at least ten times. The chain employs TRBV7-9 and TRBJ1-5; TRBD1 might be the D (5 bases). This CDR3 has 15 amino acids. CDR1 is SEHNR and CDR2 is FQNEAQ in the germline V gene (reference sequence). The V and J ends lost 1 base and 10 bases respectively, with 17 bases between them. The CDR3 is CASSLGGEGTQPQHF. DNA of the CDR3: TGTGCCAGCAGCTTAGGGGGGGAGGGGACCCAACCCCAGCATTTT. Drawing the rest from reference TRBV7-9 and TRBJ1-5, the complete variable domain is DTGVSQNPRHKITKRGQNVTFRCDPISEHNRLYWYRQTLGQGPEFLTYFQNEAQLEKSRLLSDRFSAERPKGSFSTLEIQRTEQGDSAMYLCASSLGGEGTQPQHFGDGTRLSIL.

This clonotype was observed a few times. The CDR3 here is CSASENGIRGGEQYV. The DNA for the CDR3 is TGCAGTGCTAGTGAAAACGGAATCAGGGGTGGGGAGCAGTACGTC. The chain employs TRBV20-1 and TRBJ2-7; D possibly corresponds to TRBD1 (6 bases). The V and J ends lost 3 bases and 7 bases respectively, with 22 bases between them. Germline CDR1 reads DFQATT; CDR2 reads SNEGSKA (reference sequence). CDR3 length equals 15 residues.

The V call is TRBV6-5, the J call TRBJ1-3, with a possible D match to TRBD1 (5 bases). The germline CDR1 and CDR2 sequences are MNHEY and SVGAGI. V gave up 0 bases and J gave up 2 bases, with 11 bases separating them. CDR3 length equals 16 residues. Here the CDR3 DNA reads TGTGCCAGCAGTTACTCGATGGCGGGGGCTGGAAACACCATATATTTT. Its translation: CASSYSMAGAGNTIYF.

CDR3 bases: TGCGCCAGCAGCCAAGGACAGGGGGCCGGCAATCAGCCCCAGCATTTT. Translation: CASSQGQGAGNQPQHF. The chain joins TRBV4-1 to TRBJ1-5; TRBD1 agrees at 10 bases. V lost 1 base to trimming and J lost 2 bases; unmatched junction nucleotides: 2. CDR1 MGHRA and CDR2 YSYEKL come from the germline V gene. The CDR3 is 16 residues long.

The DNA of the CDR3 is TGTGCCAGCTCACCCTTGACAGGCACGAACACCGGGGAGCTGTTTTTT. This gives the protein CASSPLTGTNTGELFF. The chain links TRBV18 to TRBJ2-2; a weak D match, TRBD1 (6 bases). This CDR3 is built from 16 residues. The V and J ends lost 3 bases and 0 bases respectively, with 11 bases between them. Germline V gene lookup returns CDR1 KGHSH and CDR2 LQKENI. The entire variable domain, with the rest obtained from reference TRBV18 and TRBJ2-2, is as follows: NAGVMQNPRHLVRRRGQEARLRCSPMKGHSHVYWYRQLPEEGLKFMVYLQKENIIDESGMPKERFSAEFPKEGPSILRIQQVVRGDSAAYFCASSPLTGTNTGELFFGEGSRLTVL.

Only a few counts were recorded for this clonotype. The CDR3 loop reads CASSPRGGGIYEQYF. Here the CDR3 DNA reads TGTGCCAGCTCACCACGAGGCGGGGGCATTTACGAGCAGTACTTC. The chain employs TRBV18 and TRBJ2-7; a possible D gene is TRBD2 (7 bases). The V end lost 1 base, the J end lost 4 bases, and 14 bases lay between the germline ends. The germline gives CDR1 KGHSH, CDR2 LQKENI. This CDR3 region has 15 residues.

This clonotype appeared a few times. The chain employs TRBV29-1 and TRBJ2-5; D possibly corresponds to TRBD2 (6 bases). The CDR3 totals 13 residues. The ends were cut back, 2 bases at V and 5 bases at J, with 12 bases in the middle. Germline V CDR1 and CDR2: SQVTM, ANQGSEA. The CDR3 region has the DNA TGCAGCGTTGAAAAAGGGAGGAGGGAGACCCAGTACTTC. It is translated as CSVEKGRRETQYF.

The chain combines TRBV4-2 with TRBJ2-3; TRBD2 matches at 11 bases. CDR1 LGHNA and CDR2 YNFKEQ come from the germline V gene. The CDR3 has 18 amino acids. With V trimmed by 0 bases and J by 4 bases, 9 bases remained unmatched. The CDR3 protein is CASSQDPSGGSMADTQYF. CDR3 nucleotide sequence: TGTGCCAGCAGCCAAGACCCTAGCGGGGGGTCCATGGCAGATACGCAGTATTTT.

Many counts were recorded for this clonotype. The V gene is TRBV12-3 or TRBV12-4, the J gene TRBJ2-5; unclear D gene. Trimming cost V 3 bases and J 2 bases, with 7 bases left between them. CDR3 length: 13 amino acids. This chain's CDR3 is CASSFADQETQYF. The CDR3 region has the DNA TGTGCCAGCAGTTTTGCTGATCAAGAGACCCAGTACTTC.

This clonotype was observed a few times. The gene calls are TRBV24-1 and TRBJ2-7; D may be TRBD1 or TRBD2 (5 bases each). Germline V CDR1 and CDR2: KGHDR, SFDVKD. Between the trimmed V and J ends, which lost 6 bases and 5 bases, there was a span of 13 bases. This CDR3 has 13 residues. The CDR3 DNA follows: TGTGCCACCAGTATCCCCGGGACCCACGAGCAGTACGTC. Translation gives CATSIPGTHEQYV.

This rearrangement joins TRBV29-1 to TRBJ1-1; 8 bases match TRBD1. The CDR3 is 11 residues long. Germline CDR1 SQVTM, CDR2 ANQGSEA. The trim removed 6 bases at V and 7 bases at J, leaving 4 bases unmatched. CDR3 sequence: CSVGTGGEAFF. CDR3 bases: TGCAGCGTGGGGACAGGAGGTGAAGCTTTCTTT.

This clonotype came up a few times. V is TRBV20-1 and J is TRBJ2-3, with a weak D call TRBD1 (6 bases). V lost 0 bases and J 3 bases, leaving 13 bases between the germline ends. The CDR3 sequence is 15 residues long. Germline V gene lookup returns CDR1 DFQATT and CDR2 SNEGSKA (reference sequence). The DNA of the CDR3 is TGCAGTGCTAGAGATCCGGGACACCAAACAGATACGCAGTATTTT. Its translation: CSARDPGHQTDTQYF.

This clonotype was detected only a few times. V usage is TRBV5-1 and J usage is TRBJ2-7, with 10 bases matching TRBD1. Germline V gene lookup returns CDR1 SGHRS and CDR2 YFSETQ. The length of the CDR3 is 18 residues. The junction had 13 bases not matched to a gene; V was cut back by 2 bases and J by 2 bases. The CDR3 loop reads CASSLPAGTGVVAYEQYF. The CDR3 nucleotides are TGCGCCAGCAGCTTACCTGCCGGGACAGGGGTTGTCGCCTACGAGCAGTACTTC. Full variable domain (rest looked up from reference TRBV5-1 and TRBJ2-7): KAGVTQTPRYLIKTRGQQVTLSCSPISGHRSVSWYQQTPGQGLQFLFEYFSETQRNKGNFPGRFSGRQFSNSRSEMNVSTLELGDSALYLCASSLPAGTGVVAYEQYFGPGTRLTVT.

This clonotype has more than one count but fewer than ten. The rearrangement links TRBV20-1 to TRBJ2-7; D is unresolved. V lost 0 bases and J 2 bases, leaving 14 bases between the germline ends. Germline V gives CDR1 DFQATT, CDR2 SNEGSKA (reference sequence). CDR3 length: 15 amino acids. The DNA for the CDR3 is TGCAGTGCTAGAGAAGGGCGGAGACCTACCTACGAGCAGTACTTC. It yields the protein CSAREGRRPTYEQYF.

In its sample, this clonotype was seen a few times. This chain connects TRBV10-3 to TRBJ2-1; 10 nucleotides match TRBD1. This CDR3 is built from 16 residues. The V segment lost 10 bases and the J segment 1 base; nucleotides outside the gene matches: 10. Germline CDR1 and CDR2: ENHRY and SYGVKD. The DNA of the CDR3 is TGTGCCACGACACGGGACAGGGGCCTATCCTACAATGAGCAGTTCTTC. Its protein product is CATTRDRGLSYNEQFF.

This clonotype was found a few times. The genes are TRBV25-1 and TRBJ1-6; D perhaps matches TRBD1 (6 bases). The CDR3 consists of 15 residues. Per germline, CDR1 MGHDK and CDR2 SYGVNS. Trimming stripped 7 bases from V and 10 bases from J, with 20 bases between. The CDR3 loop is CASNSDRRGYSPLHF. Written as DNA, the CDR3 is TGTGCCAGCAACTCCGACAGGCGGGGGTACTCACCCCTCCACTTT.

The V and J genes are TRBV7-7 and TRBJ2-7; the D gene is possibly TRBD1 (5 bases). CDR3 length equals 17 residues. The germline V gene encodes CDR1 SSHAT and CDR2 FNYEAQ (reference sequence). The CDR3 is CASSLRPRQFQGYEQYV. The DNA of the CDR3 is TGTGCTAGCAGCCTAAGACCGAGACAGTTCCAAGGATACGAGCAGTACGTC.

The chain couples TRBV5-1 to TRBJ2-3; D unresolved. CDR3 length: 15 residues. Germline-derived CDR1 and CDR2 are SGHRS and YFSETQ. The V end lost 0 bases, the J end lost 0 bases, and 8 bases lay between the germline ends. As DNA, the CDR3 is TGCGCCAGCAGCTTGGAACAGCTTAGCACAGATACGCAGTATTTT. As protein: CASSLEQLSTDTQYF.

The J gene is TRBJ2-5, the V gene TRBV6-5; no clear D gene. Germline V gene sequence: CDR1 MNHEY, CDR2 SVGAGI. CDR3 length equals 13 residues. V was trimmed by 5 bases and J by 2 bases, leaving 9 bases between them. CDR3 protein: CASSRQDQETQYF. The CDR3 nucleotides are TGTGCCAGCAGTCGGCAGGATCAAGAGACCCAGTACTTC.

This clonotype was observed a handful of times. DNA for the CDR3: TGTGCCAGCAGCTTAGGGTCTAGCGGGGGGGCTTTCTTCTTC. Translating it yields CASSLGSSGGAFFF. The gene calls are TRBV7-8 and TRBJ2-1; the match to TRBD2 covers 12 bases. Germline CDR1 is SGHVS and CDR2 is FQNEAQ. The CDR3 is 14 residues long. V lost 1 base, J lost 16 bases, and 8 bases stayed unmatched.

CDR3 sequence reads: CASSLQGAEEQYV. In DNA, the CDR3 is TGTGCCAGCAGCTTACAGGGGGCCGAAGAGCAGTACGTC. The J gene is TRBJ2-7, the V gene TRBV5-6; 9 bases fit TRBD1. CDR1 SGHDT and CDR2 YYEEEE come from the germline V gene. The CDR3 has 13 amino acids. Trimming cost V 2 bases and J 7 bases; bases outside gene matches: 4.

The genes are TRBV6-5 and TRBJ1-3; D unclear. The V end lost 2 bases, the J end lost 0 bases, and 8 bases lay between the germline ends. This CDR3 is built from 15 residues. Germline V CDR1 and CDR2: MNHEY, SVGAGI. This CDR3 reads CASSYGPSSGNTIYF. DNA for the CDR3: TGTGCCAGCAGTTACGGACCTAGCTCTGGAAACACCATATATTTT.